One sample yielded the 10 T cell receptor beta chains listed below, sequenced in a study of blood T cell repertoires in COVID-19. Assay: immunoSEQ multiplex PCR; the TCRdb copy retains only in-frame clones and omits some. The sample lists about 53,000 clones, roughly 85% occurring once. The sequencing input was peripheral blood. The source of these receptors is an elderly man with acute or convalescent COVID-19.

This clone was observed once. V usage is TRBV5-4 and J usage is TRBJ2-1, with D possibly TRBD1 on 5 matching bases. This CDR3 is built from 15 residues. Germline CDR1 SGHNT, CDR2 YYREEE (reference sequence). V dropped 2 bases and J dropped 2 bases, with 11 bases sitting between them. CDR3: CASSFRAGAYNEQFF. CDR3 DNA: TGTGCCAGCAGCTTCAGGGCAGGTGCCTACAATGAGCAGTTCTTC.

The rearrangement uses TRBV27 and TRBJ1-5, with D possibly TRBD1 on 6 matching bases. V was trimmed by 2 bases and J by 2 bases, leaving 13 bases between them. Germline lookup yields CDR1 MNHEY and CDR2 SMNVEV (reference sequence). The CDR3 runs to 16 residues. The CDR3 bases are TGTGCCAGCAGTTTACGCAGGGGTGTTGGCAATCAGCCCCAGCATTTT. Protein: CASSLRRGVGNQPQHF.

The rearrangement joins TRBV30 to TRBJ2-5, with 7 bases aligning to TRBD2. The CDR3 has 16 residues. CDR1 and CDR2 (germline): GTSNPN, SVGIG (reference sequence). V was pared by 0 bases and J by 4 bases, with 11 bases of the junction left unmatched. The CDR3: CAWSVQNSGRGETQYF. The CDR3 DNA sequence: TGTGCCTGGAGTGTTCAGAATAGCGGGCGTGGAGAGACCCAGTACTTC.

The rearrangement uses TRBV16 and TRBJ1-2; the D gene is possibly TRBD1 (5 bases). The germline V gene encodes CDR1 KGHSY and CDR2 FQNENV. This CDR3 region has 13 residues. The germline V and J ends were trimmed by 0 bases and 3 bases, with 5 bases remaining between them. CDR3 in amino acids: CASSQSGDYGYTF. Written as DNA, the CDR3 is TGTGCCAGCAGCCAATCAGGGGACTATGGCTACACCTTC.

CDR3 coding DNA: TGCGCCAGCAGCCAGGAAGTAGGGGGAAGGGAGCAGTACTTC. Translated: CASSQEVGGREQYF. The chain combines TRBV4-3 with TRBJ2-7, with a possible D match to TRBD1 (6 bases). CDR1 is LGHNA and CDR2 is YSLEER in the germline V gene. CDR3 length equals 14 residues. V lost 3 bases and J lost 7, with 16 bases in between.

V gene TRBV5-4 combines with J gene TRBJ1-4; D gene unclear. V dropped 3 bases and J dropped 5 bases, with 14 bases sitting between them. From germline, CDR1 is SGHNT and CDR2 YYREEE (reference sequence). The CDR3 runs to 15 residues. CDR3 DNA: TGTGCCAGCAGCTCCGACTTTCTTCCGAATGAAAAACTGTTTTTT. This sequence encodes CASSSDFLPNEKLFF. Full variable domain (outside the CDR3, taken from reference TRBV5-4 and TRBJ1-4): ETGVTQSPTHLIKTRGQQVTLRCSSQSGHNTVSWYQQALGQGPQFIFQYYREEENGRGNFPPRFSGLQFPNYSSELNVNALELDDSALYLCASSSDFLPNEKLFFGSGTQLSVL.

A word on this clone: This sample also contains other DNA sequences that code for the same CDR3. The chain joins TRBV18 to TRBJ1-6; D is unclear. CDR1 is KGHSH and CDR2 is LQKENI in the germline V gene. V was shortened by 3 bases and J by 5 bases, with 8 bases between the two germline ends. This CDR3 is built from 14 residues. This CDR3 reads CASSPAGNNSPLHF. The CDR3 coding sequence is TGTGCCAGCTCACCGGCGGGTAATAATTCACCCCTCCACTTT.

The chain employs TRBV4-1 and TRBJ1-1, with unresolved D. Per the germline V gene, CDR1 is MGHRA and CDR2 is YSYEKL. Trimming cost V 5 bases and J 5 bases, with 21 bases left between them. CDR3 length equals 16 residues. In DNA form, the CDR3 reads TGCGCCAGCAGCAGTCAGATTTGGAGGGCCACAACTGAAGCTTTCTTT. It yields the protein CASSSQIWRATTEAFF.

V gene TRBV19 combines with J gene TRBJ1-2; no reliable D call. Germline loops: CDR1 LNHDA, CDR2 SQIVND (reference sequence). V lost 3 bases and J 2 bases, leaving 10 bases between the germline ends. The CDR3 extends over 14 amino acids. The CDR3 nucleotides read TGTGCCAGTAGTATGAAGCATAACAACTATGGCTACACCTTC. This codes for CASSMKHNNYGYTF.

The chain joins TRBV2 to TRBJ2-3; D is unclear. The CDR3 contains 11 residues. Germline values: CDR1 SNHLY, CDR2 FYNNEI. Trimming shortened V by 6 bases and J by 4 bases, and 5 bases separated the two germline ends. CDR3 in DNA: TGTGCCAGCAGGGCAGCAGATACGCAGTATTTT. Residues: CASRAADTQYF.